This T cell receptor beta chain was recorded in a study of shared clonotypes between healthy human individuals. V lost 1 base, J lost 8 bases, and 9 bases lay in between. Germline V CDR1 and CDR2: SGHDT, YYEEEE. This CDR3 is built from 12 residues. Assay used: immunoSEQ multiplex PCR; TCRdb lists only in-frame clones, some missing. Of millions of clones in the sample, roughly nine tenths were seen once. The chain combines TRBV5-6 with TRBJ1-2; no definite D call. Source material: naive CD4+ T cells sorted from blood. As to subset: CD45RA+ positively selected. The sequence was collected from a man aged 18 to 30 in good health. CDR3: CASSLTERGYTF. CDR3 nucleotide sequence: TGTGCCAGCAGCTTGACCGAGAGGGGCTACACCTTC.